The clone carrying this T cell receptor beta chain has just a few counts. The antigen remains unidentified. This sample is drawn from a study of cytotoxic CD8 clonotypes in ibrutinib-treated CLL. Study-level background: Enrolment comprised approximately 10 relapsed/refractory and more than 14 treatment-naive patients; roughly 17 were IGHV unmutated. Study findings and constraints: The study found clonality rose at ibrutinib response, then fell toward baseline at progression. Public clonotypes, rarely seen, contracted or held steady on treatment. Against age-matched healthy donors, baseline clonality ran higher and tracked circulating CD8+ T-cell counts.

The germline gives CDR1 SGHTS, CDR2 YDEGEE. Trimming left V 4 bases short and J 5 bases short, with 10 bases between. The CDR3 loop spans 13 amino acids. Assay used: immunoSEQ multiplex PCR; TCRdb lists only in-frame clones, some missing. The profile covers some 28,000 clones, with 55% to 65% appearing a single time and 14% taken by the ten largest. The receptor was derived from a human donor with chronic lymphocytic leukemia. The chain recombines TRBV5-8 with TRBJ2-1; no firm D call. This specimen consisted of PBMCs, obtained before ibrutinib treatment. CDR3 amino acids: CASSRPQHNEQFF. The DNA for the CDR3 is TGTGCCAGCAGCCGCCCCCAGCACAATGAGCAGTTCTTC.